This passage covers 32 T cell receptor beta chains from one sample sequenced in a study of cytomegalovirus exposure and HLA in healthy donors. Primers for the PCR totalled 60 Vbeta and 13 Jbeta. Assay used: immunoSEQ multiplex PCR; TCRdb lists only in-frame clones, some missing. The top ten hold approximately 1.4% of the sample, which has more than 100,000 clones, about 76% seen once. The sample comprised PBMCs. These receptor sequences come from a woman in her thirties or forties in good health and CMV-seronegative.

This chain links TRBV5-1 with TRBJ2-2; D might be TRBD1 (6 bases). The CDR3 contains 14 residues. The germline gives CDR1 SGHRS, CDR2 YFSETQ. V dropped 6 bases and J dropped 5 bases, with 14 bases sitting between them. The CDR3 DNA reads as TGCGCCAGCAAGGGGGATCCCGGTACCGGGGAGCTGTTTTTT. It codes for CASKGDPGTGELFF.

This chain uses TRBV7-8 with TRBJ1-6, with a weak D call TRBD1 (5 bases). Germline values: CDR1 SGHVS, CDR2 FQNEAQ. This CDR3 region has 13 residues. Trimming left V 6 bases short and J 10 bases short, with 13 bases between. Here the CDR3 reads CASRSRDSSPLHF. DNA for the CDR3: TGTGCCAGCAGATCTCGGGACTCATCACCCCTCCACTTT.

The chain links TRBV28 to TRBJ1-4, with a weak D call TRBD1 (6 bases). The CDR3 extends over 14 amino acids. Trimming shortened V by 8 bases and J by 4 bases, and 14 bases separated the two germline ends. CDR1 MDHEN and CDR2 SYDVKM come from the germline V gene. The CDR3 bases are TGTGCCAGCGAGCCTCAGGGGAATAATGAAAAACTGTTTTTT. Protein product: CASEPQGNNEKLFF.

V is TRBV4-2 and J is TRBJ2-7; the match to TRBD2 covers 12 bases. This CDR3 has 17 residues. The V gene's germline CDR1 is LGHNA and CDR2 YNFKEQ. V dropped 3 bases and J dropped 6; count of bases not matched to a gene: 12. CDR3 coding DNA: TGTGCCAGCAGCCAGCAATGGGAAGCGACTAGCGGGGGCGAGCAGTACTTC. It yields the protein CASSQQWEATSGGEQYF.

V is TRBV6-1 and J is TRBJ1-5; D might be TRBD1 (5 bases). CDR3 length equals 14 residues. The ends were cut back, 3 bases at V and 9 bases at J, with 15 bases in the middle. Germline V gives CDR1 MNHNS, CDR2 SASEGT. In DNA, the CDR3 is TGTGCCAGCAGTGAGCCAGTGGGGGGGAGGCCCCAGCATTTT. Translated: CASSEPVGGRPQHF.

The DNA of the CDR3 is TGCGCCAGCAGCGGACAGGGGGACTATAATTCACCCCTCCACTTT. It is translated as CASSGQGDYNSPLHF. The genes are TRBV5-1 and TRBJ1-6; 10 bases fit TRBD1. CDR3 size: 15 residues. In germline, CDR1 is SGHRS, CDR2 YFSETQ. Trimming cost V 4 bases and J 3 bases; bases outside gene matches: 1.

In DNA, the CDR3 is TGTGCCAGCAGTCCTGGGACATCTTGGAGCAATCAGCCCCAGCATTTT. Protein product: CASSPGTSWSNQPQHF. The J gene is TRBJ1-5, the V gene TRBV28; tentative D call: TRBD1 (6 bases). Trimming stripped 5 bases from V and 1 base from J, with 15 bases between. Germline V gene data show CDR1 as MDHEN and CDR2 as SYDVKM. The CDR3 runs 16 residues. Together with reference TRBV28 and TRBJ1-5, the CDR3 gives the full variable domain: DVKVTQSSRYLVKRTGEKVFLECVQDMDHENMFWYRQDPGLGLRLIYFSYDVKMKEKGDIPEGYSVSREKKERFSLILESASTNQTSMYLCASSPGTSWSNQPQHFGDGTRLSIL.

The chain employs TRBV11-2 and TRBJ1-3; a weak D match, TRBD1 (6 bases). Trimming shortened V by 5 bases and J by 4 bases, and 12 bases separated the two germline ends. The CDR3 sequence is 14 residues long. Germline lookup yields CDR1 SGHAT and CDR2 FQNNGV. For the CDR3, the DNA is TGTGCCAGCAGCCCAGACAGGCGCGGAAACACCATATATTTT. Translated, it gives CASSPDRRGNTIYF.

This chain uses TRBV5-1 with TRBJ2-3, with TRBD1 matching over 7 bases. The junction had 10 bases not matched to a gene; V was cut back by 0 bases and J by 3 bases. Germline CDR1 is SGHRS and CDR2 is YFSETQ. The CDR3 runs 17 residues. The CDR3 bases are TGCGCCAGCAGCTTGGGCGGCAGGGGGTTAGGGACAGATACGCAGTATTTT. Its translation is CASSLGGRGLGTDTQYF.

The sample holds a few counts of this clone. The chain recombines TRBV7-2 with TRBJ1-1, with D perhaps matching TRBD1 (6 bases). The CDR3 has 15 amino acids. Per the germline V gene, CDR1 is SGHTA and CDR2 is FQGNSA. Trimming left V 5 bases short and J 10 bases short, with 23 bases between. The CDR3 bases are TGTGCCAGCAGCGCACAAACAGGGAGAAGGGACGGAGCTTTCTTT. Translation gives CASSAQTGRRDGAFF.

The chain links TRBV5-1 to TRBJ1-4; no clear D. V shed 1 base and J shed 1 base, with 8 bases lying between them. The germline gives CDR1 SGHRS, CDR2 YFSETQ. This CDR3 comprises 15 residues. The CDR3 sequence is CASSLSPGTNEKLFF. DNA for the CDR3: TGCGCCAGCAGCTTGAGTCCAGGAACTAATGAAAAACTGTTTTTT.

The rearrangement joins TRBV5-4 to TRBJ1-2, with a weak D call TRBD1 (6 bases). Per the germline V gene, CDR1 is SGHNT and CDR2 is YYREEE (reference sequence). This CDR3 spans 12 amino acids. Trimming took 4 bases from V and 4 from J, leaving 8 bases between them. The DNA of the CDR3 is TGTGCCAGCAGCCCGGACAGCTATGGCTACACCTTC. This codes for CASSPDSYGYTF.

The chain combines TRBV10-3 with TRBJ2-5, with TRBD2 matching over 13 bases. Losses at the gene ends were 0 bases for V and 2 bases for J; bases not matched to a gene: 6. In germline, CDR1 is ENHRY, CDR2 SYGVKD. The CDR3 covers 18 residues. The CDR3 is CAISESLLTSGGQETQYF. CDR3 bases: TGTGCCATCAGTGAGTCTCTCTTGACTAGCGGGGGGCAAGAGACCCAGTACTTC.

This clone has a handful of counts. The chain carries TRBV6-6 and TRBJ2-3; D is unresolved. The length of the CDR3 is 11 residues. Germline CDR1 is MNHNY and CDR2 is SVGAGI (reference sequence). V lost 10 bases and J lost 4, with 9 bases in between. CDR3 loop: CAIRSADTQYF. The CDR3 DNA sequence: TGTGCCATCCGAAGCGCAGATACGCAGTATTTT.

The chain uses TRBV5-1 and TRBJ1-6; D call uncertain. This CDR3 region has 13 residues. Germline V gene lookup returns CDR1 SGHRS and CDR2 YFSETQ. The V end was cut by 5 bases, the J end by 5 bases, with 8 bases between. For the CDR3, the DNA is TGCGCCAGCAGTCGGGGAAATAATTCACCCCTCCACTTT. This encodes CASSRGNNSPLHF.

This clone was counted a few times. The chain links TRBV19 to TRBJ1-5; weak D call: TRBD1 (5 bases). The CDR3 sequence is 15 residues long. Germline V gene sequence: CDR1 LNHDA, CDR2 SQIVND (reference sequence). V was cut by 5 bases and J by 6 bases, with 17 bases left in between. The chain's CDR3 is CASSSSSGGGQPQHF. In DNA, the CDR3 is TGTGCCAGTAGTTCCTCGTCTGGGGGGGGTCAGCCCCAGCATTTT.

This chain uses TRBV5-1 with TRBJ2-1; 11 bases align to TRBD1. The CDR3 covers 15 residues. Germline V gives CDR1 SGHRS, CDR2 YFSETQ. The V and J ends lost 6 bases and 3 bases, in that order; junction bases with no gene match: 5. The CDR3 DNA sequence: TGCGCCAGCACTGGACAGGGGGCCGGCTACAATGAGCAGTTCTTC. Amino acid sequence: CASTGQGAGYNEQFF.

CDR3 nucleotide sequence: TGTGCCAGCAGTCCACTTGGTAGTGACACTGAAGCTTTCTTT. Protein product: CASSPLGSDTEAFF. The gene calls are TRBV6-5 and TRBJ1-1; D not resolved. CDR1 and CDR2 (germline): MNHEY, SVGAGI. Trimming removed 5 bases at V and 3 bases at J, with 13 bases between. This CDR3 has 14 residues.

The CDR3, as DNA: TGTGCCAGCAGCTCACCGGGACAGGGGAATTGGAACACTGAAGCTTTCTTT. Its protein is CASSSPGQGNWNTEAFF. J is TRBJ1-1 and V is TRBV5-8, with 10 nucleotides matching TRBD1. The V gene end was trimmed by 3 bases and the J gene end by 1 base; junction bases not matched to a gene: 9. This CDR3 region has 17 residues. Germline loops: CDR1 SGHTS, CDR2 YDEGEE. Looking up the rest from reference TRBV5-8 and TRBJ1-1 gives the full variable domain: EAGVTQSPTHLIKTRGQQATLRCSPISGHTSVYWYQQALGLGLQFLLWYDEGEERNRGNFPPRFSGRQFPNYSSELNVNALELEDSALYLCASSSPGQGNWNTEAFFGQGTRLTVV.

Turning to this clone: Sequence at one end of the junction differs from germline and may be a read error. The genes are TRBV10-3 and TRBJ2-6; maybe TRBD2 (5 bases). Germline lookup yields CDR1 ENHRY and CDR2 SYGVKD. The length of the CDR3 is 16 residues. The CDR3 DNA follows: TGTGCCATCAGTCAGTCATCGGGATCTGGGGCCAACGTCCTGACTTTC. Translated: CAISQSSGSGANVLTF.

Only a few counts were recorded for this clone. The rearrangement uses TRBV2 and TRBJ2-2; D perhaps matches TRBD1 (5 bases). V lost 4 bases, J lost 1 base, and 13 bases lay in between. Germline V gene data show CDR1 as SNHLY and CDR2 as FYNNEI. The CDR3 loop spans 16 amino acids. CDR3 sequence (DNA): TGTGCCAGCAGTGCTGGAAGGCAGGGGAACACCGGGGAGCTGTTTTTT. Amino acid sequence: CASSAGRQGNTGELFF.

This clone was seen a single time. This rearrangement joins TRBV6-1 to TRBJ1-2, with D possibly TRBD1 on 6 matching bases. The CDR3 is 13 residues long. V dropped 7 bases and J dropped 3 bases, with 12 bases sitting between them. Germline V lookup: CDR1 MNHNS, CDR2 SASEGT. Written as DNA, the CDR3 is TGTGCCAGCACCCAACAGGGTGACTATGGCTACACCTTC. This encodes CASTQQGDYGYTF.

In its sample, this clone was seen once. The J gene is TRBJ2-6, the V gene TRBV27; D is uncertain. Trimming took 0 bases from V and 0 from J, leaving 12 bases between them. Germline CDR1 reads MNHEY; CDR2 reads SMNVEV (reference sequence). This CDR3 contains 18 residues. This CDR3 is CASSLSPGAYSGANVLTF. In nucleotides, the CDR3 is TGTGCCAGCAGTTTATCCCCCGGAGCCTACTCTGGGGCCAACGTCCTGACTTTC.

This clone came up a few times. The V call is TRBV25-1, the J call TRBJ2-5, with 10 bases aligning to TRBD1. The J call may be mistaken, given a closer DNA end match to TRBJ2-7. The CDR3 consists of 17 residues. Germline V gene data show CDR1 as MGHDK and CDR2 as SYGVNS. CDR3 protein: CASSEYRGQGNRYEQYF. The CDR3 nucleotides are TGTGCCAGCAGTGAATATAGGGGACAGGGGAATCGCTACGAGCAGTACTTC.

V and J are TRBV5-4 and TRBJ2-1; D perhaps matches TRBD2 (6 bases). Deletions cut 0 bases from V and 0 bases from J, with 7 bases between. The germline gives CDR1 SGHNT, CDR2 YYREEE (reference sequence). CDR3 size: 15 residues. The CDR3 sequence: CASSLDGSSYNEQFF. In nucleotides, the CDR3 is TGTGCCAGCAGCTTGGACGGGAGCTCCTACAATGAGCAGTTCTTC.

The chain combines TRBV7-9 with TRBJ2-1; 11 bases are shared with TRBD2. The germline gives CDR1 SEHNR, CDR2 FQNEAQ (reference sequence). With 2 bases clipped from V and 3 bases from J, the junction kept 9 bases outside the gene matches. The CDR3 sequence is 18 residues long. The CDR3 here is CASSLKVRLAGGYNEQFF. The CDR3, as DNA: TGTGCCAGCAGCTTAAAAGTCCGCCTAGCGGGGGGCTACAATGAGCAGTTCTTC.

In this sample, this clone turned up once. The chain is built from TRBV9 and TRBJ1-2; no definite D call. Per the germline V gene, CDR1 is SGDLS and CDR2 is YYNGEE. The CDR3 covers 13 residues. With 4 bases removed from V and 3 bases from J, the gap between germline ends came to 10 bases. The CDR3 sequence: CASSPGRDYGYTF. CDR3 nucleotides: TGTGCCAGCAGCCCCGGGAGAGACTATGGCTACACCTTC.

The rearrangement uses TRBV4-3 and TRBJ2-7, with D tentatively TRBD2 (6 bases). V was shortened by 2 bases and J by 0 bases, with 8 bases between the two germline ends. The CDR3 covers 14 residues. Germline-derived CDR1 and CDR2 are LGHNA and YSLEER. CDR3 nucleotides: TGCGCCAGCAGCCAATCCGGGAGCTCCTACGAGCAGTACTTC. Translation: CASSQSGSSYEQYF.

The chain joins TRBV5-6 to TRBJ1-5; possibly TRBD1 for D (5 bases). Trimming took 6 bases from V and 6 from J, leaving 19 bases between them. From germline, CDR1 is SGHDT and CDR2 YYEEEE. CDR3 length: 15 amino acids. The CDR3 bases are TGTGCCAGCAACTATTGGCAGGGCGTCCGTCAGCCCCAGCATTTT. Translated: CASNYWQGVRQPQHF.

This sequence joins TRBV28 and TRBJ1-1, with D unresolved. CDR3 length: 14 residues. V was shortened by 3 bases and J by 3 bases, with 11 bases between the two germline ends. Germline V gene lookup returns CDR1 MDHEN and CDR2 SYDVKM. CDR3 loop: CASSFSWRDTEAFF. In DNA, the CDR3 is TGTGCCAGCAGTTTTAGTTGGAGGGACACTGAAGCTTTCTTT.

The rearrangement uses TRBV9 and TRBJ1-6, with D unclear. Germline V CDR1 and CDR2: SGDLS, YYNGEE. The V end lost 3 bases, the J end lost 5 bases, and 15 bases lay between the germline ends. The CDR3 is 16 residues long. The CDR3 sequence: CASSASVLLDNSPLHF. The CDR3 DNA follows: TGTGCCAGCAGCGCCTCTGTCTTACTGGATAATTCACCCCTCCACTTT. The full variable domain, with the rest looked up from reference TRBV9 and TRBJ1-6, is DSGVTQTPKHLITATGQRVTLRCSPRSGDLSVYWYQQSLDQGLQFLIQYYNGEERAKGNILERFSAQQFPDLHSELNLSSLELGDSALYFCASSASVLLDNSPLHFGNGTRLTVT.

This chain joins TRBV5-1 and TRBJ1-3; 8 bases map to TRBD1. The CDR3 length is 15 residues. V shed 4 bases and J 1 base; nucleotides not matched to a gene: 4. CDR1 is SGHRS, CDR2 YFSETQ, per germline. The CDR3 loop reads CASSLQGASGNTIYF. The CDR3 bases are TGCGCCAGCAGCCTTCAGGGGGCTTCTGGAAACACCATATATTTT.